This record covers a single T cell receptor beta chain. This record comes from a study of CD8 T cells in Susac syndrome. About the research overall: Among sequenced Susac syndrome patients, more than five had active disease and under ten were in remission.

The CDR3 runs 16 residues. The V and J ends lost 5 bases and 0 bases respectively, with 17 bases between them. Germline V lookup: CDR1 MDHEN, CDR2 SYDVKM. An amount of RNA that ranged from roughly 0.45 to 1 ug was reverse transcribed with random hexamers. One entry per CDR3 protein, called by TCRdb with MiXCR from the immunoSEQ multiplex PCR reads. The sample lists over 65,000 distinct CDR3 sequences, more than 85% occurring once. The clonotype originates from a human donor with Susac syndrome. The sequenced material came from CD4+ T cells from PBMCs. The chain has TRBV28 and TRBJ2-7, with D perhaps being TRBD1 or TRBD2 (5 bases each). The CDR3 protein is CASSPRTGRDSYEQYF. For the CDR3, the DNA is TGTGCCAGCAGTCCAAGAACGGGACGGGACTCCTACGAGCAGTACTTC.